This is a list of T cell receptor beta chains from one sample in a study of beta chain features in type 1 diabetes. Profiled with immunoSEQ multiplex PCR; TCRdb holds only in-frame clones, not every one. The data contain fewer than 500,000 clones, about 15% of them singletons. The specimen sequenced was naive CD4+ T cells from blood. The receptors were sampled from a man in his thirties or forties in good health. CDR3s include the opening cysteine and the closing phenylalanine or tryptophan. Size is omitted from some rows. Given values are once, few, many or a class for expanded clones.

CDR3aa: CASSVGGEGLNEQFF; abundance: few; v_gene: TRBV5-4; j_gene: TRBJ2-1
CDR3aa: CASSLISLAGAGELFF; abundance: few; v_gene: TRBV7-3; j_gene: TRBJ2-2
CDR3aa: CASSPQTLQETQYF; abundance: .; v_gene: TRBV18; j_gene: TRBJ2-5
CDR3aa: CASSLAADRGYEQYF; abundance: .; v_gene: TRBV5-1; j_gene: TRBJ2-7
CDR3aa: CASSYSNPDTQYF; abundance: .; v_gene: TRBV6-5; j_gene: TRBJ2-3
CDR3aa: CASSVGQNYGYTF; abundance: .; v_gene: TRBV9; j_gene: TRBJ1-2
CDR3aa: CSVEDEQFF; abundance: once; v_gene: TRBV29-1; j_gene: TRBJ2-1
CDR3aa: CASSPWDRDRCTEAFF; abundance: .; v_gene: TRBV23-1; j_gene: TRBJ1-1
CDR3aa: CASSVVPGAGEQYF; abundance: .; v_gene: TRBV9; j_gene: TRBJ2-7
CDR3aa: CASSTTGTRTDTQYF; abundance: .; v_gene: TRBV19; j_gene: TRBJ2-3
CDR3aa: CSVEDRRLSGSWVTQYF; abundance: .; v_gene: TRBV29-1; j_gene: TRBJ2-5
CDR3aa: CASSLEANSPLHF; abundance: .; v_gene: TRBV7-9; j_gene: TRBJ1-6
CDR3aa: CASSKGPGPSSGANVLTF; abundance: few; v_gene: TRBV21-1; j_gene: TRBJ2-6
CDR3aa: CASSQETSGNNEQFF; abundance: .; v_gene: TRBV4-3; j_gene: TRBJ2-1
CDR3aa: CASSLPQGGGTDTQYF; abundance: .; v_gene: TRBV7-6; j_gene: TRBJ2-3
CDR3aa: CASNQGKNTGELFF; abundance: few; v_gene: TRBV7-9; j_gene: TRBJ2-2
CDR3aa: CASSLTTSGAFNEQFF; abundance: few; v_gene: TRBV7-2; j_gene: TRBJ2-1
CDR3aa: CASSVGGSPNQYF; abundance: .; v_gene: TRBV9; j_gene: TRBJ2-3
CDR3aa: CASSAFRGRLNTEAFF; abundance: few; v_gene: TRBV9; j_gene: TRBJ1-1
CDR3aa: CASSSPGQVFHVQYF; abundance: .; v_gene: TRBV5-6; j_gene: TRBJ2-4
CDR3aa: CASSSRLAGTDTQYF; abundance: few; v_gene: TRBV5-4; j_gene: TRBJ2-3
CDR3aa: CASSKAVETPNTEAFF; abundance: few; v_gene: TRBV21-1; j_gene: TRBJ1-1
CDR3aa: CSVAHLYNEQFF; abundance: many; v_gene: TRBV29-1; j_gene: TRBJ2-1